A selection of T cell receptor beta chains follows, all from one sample in a study of Graves' ophthalmopathy and Graves' hyperthyroidism. TCRdb itself ran the multiplex PCR reads through MiXCR, one entry per CDR3 protein. The table shows 1 million to 1.3 million distinct CDR3 sequences, with 35% to 45% occurring only once. Sequences were obtained from peripheral blood or thyroid tissue (not recorded which). These receptors all stem from an adult man with Graves' hyperthyroidism. The CDR3 runs from the conserved cysteine through the conserved F or W. The order of the fields is D gene, CDR3 length, V gene, J gene, clone size, CDR3 DNA, CDR3 protein. The D gene is left open where the match is weak. Some rows mark clone size as missing; the rest say once, few, many or name a class of expanded clone.

-	13	TRBV7-9	TRBJ1-3	many	TGTGCCAGCAGCTCCCGGAACGGAAACACCATATATTTT	CASSSRNGNTIYF
TRBD2	12	TRBV29-1	TRBJ2-5	once	TGCAGCGTCGTGGGGGGGTCGGAGACCCAGTACTTC	CSVVGGSETQYF
-	18	TRBV12-3/TRBV12-4	TRBJ2-7	-	TGTGCCAGCAGTTCGTCAGGAGGTGGACCCCGAAGCTCCTACGAGCAGTACTTC	CASSSSGGGPRSSYEQYF
TRBD1	20	TRBV19	TRBJ2-2	-	TGTGCCAGTAGTATTAACCGGGACAGGGGGTGGACCGCGAACACCGGGGAGCTGTTTTTT	CASSINRDRGWTANTGELFF
-	13	TRBV27	TRBJ2-7	-	TGTGCCAGCAGTTGGGGGACCACTTACGAGCAGTACTTC	CASSWGTTYEQYF
TRBD1	14	TRBV5-1	TRBJ1-1	-	TGCGCCGGCAGCTTCTACAGGGGGAACACTGAAGCTTTCTTT	CAGSFYRGNTEAFF
-	16	TRBV19	TRBJ1-2	-	TGTGCCAGTAGTATCCCCCCCGGCAGGGACGGGGATGGCTACACCTTC	CASSIPPGRDGDGYTF
TRBD1	14	TRBV25-1	TRBJ1-2	-	TGTGCCAGCGGTGCGGACAGGGGGAACTATGGCTACACCTTC	CASGADRGNYGYTF
-	10	TRBV12-3/TRBV12-4	TRBJ1-2	-	TGTGCCAGCAGTTTCAGTGGAAACACCTTC	CASSFSGNTF
-	15	TRBV5-1	TRBJ1-5	-	TGCGCCAGCAGCCAAGATGGGGACGGCGAAGAGACCCAGCATTTT	CASSQDGDGEETQHF
-	17	TRBV24-1	TRBJ2-1	-	TGTGCCACCAGTGAAAACCCGGGCGGCCAAGAGCACAATGAGCAGTTCTTC	CATSENPGGQEHNEQFF
-	13	TRBV25-1	TRBJ1-4	-	TGTGCCAGCAGCTTAAAACAGAGGGAAAAACTGTTTTTT	CASSLKQREKLFF
-	13	TRBV5-1	TRBJ1-2	-	TGCGCCAGCAGCTTGGAACTCAGGACCGGCTACACCTTC	CASSLELRTGYTF
-	16	TRBV11-3	TRBJ2-2	-	TGTGCCAGCAGCTTAGCTTCAGGGTCTATCACCGGGGAGCTGTTTTTT	CASSLASGSITGELFF
-	11	TRBV29-1	TRBJ2-7	many	TGCAGCGTTGTTTGGTCTTTCGAGCAGTACTTC	CSVVWSFEQYF
TRBD1	17	TRBV19	TRBJ1-2	-	TGTGCCAGTAGTATCTTAGGGACAGGGGGCGGCAACTATGGCTACACCTTC	CASSILGTGGGNYGYTF
-	16	TRBV2	TRBJ1-4	few	TGTGCCAGCAGTGAGGTGGGGAAGTTCGTTAATGAAAAACTGTTTTTT	CASSEVGKFVNEKLFF
-	14	TRBV2	TRBJ2-5	many	TGTGCCAGTCGCTTCCCCGTGCGAGAGGAGACCCAGTACTTC	CASRFPVREETQYF
-	14	TRBV20-1	TRBJ2-7	-	TGCAGTGCCGAGTTGGGGGGCGTACCGGGCGAGCAGTACTTC	CSAELGGVPGEQYF
TRBD2	17	TRBV11-2	TRBJ2-7	-	TGTGCCAGCAACGGACGGGCTAGCGGGGGGCTCACCTACGAGCAGTACTTC	CASNGRASGGLTYEQYF
TRBD2	13	TRBV6-6	TRBJ2-7	few	TGTGCCAGCAGTGAAGTTGGGGGGGGCGAGCAGTACTTC	CASSEVGGGEQYF
-	16	TRBV3-1	TRBJ2-5	-	TGTGCCAGCAGCCAAGATCGATCCGTGGTGCAAGAGACCCAGTACTTC	CASSQDRSVVQETQYF
TRBD1	14	TRBV7-2	TRBJ1-4	many	TGTGCCAGCAGCTTAGACAGGGGCCATGAAAAACTGTTTTTT	CASSLDRGHEKLFF
-	14	TRBV2	TRBJ2-7	many	TGTGCCTTCCCCGACCGGGACAAGACCTACGAGCAGTACTTC	CAFPDRDKTYEQYF
TRBD1	15	TRBV10-1	TRBJ2-5	many	TGCGCCAGCAGTGAAGGACAGGGGATGGGAGAGACCCAGTACTTC	CASSEGQGMGETQYF
TRBD2	14	TRBV4-1	TRBJ2-7	many	TGCGCCAGCAGCCAAGGACTAGCGGACTACGAGCAGTACTTC	CASSQGLADYEQYF
TRBD1	14	TRBV10-3	TRBJ2-7	-	TGTGCCAGCAGTTCCTCCGGGACAGGCCGCACTTTGTACTTC	CASSSSGTGRTLYF